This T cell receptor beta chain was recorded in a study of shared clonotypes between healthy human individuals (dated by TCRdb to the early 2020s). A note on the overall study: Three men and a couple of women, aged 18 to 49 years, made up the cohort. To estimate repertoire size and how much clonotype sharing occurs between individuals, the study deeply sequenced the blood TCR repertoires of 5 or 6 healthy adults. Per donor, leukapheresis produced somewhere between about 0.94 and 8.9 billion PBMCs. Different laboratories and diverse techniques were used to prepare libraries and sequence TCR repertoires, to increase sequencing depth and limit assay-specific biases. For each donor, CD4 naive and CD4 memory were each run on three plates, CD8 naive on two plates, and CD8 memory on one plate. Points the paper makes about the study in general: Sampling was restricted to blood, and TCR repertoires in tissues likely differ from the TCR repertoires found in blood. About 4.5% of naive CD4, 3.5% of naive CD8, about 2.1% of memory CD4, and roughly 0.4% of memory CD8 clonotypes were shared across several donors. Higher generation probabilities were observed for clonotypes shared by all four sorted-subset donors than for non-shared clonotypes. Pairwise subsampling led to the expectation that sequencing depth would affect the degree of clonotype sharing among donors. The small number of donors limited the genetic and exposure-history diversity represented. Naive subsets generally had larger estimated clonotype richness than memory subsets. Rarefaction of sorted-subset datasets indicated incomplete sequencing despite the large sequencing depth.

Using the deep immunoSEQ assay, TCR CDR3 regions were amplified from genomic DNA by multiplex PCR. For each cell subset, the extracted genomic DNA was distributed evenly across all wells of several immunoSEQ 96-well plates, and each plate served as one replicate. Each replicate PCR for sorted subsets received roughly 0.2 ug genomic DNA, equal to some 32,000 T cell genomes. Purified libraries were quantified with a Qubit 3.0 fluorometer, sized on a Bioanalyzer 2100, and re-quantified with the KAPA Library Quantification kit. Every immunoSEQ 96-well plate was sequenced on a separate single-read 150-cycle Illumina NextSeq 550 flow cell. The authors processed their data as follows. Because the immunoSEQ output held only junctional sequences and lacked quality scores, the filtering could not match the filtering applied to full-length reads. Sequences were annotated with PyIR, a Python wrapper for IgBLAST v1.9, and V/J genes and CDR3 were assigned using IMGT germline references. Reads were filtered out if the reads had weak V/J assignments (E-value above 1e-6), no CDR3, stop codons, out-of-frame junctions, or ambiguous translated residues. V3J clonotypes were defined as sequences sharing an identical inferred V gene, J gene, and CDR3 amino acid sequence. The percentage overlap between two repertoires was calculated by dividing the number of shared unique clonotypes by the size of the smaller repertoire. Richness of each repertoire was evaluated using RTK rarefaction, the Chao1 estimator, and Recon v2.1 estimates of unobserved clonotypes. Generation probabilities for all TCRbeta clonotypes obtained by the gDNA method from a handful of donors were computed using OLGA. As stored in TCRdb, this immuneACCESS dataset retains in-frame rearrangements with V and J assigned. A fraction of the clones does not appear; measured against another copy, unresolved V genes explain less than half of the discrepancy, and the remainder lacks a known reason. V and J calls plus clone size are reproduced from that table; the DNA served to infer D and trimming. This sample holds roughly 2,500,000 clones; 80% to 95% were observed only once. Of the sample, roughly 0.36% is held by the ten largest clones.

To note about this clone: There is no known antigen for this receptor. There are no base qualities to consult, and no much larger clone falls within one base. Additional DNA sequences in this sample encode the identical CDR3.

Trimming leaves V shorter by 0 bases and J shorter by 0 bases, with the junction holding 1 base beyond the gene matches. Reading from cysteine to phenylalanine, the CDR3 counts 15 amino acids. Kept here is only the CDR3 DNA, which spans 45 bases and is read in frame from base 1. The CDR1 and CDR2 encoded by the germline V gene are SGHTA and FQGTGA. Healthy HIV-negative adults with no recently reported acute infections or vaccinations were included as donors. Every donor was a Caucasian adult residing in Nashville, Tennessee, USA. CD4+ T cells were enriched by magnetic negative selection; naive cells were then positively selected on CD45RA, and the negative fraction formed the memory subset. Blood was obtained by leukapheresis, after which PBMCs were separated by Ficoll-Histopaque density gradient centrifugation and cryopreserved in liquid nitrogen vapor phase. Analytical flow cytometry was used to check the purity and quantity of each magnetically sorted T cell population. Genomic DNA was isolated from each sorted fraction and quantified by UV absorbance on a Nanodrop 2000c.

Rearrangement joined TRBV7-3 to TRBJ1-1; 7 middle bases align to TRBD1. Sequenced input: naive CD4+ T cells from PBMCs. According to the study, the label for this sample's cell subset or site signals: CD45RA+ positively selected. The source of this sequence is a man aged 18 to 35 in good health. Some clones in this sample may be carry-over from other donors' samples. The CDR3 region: CASSLTGGMNTEAFF. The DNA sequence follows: TGTGCCAGCAGCTTAACAGGGGGCATGAACACTGAAGCTTTCTTT.